One sample yielded the 18 T cell receptor beta chains listed below, sequenced in a study of cytomegalovirus exposure and HLA in healthy donors. It was with 60 Vbeta and 13 Jbeta primers that the PCR ran. Clones were read by immunoSEQ multiplex PCR, and TCRdb kept only the in-frame ones, dropping some. Of fewer than 200,000 clones listed, 80% are singletons. Specimen: PBMCs. The source is a boy younger than 18 in good health and CMV-seronegative.

Turning to this clone: Other DNA sequences within the sample encode an identical CDR3. V is TRBV5-1 and J is TRBJ2-7, with D hard to call. The CDR3 runs to 13 residues. Trimming removed 2 bases from V and 0 bases from J, with 6 bases in between. Germline V gene data show CDR1 as SGHRS and CDR2 as YFSETQ. The CDR3 protein is CASSFDTSYEQYF. DNA of the CDR3: TGCGCCAGCAGCTTCGACACCTCCTACGAGCAGTACTTC.

In its sample, this clone was seen a few times. The genes are TRBV7-9 and TRBJ2-7; TRBD1 matches at 7 bases. Unmatched junction bases numbered 15, after V lost 5 bases and J lost 2 bases. This CDR3 contains 17 residues. Germline V gene lookup returns CDR1 SEHNR and CDR2 FQNEAQ (reference sequence). CDR3 residues: CASSVLGPTGNPYEQYF. The CDR3 nucleotides are TGTGCCAGCAGCGTACTGGGGCCGACAGGGAACCCCTACGAGCAGTACTTC.

This clone occurred a few times. The chain recombines TRBV5-1 with TRBJ1-3; 7 bases match TRBD1. V trimming: 4 bases; J trimming: 0 bases; junction bases outside the gene matches: 1. Per germline, CDR1 SGHRS and CDR2 YFSETQ. This CDR3 has 14 amino acids. This CDR3 reads CASSRDSSGNTIYF. The CDR3 region has the DNA TGCGCCAGCAGCCGGGACAGCTCTGGAAACACCATATATTTT.

The chain joins TRBV7-3 to TRBJ1-1; D gene ambiguous. There are 15 residues in the CDR3. The germline gives CDR1 SGHTA, CDR2 FQGTGA. Trimming took off 1 base at V and 2 bases at J, with 11 bases between the two ends. The CDR3 nucleotides read TGTGCCAGCAGCTTAATGCCGGGTGGCAACACTGAAGCTTTCTTT. Translating it yields CASSLMPGGNTEAFF. The complete variable domain, with remaining parts taken from reference TRBV7-3 and TRBJ1-1, reads GAGVSQTPSNKVTEKGKYVELRCDPISGHTALYWYRQSLGQGPEFLIYFQGTGAADDSGLPNDRFFAVRPEGSVSTLKIQRTERGDSAVYLCASSLMPGGNTEAFFGQGTRLTVV.

Only a few counts were recorded for this clone. One end of the junction fails to match germline, which may point to a read error. V usage is TRBV7-9 and J usage is TRBJ2-2; 9 bases are a match to TRBD1. This CDR3 has 16 residues. Per the germline V gene, CDR1 is SEHNR and CDR2 is FQNEAQ (reference sequence). For the CDR3, the DNA is TGTTCCAGCAGCGCTCGGGACAGGGTCGACACCGGGGAGCTGTTTTTT. It specifies CSSSARDRVDTGELFF.

The chain uses TRBV4-1 and TRBJ1-2, with a tentative D call TRBD1 (5 bases). Looked up from germline, CDR1 is MGHRA and CDR2 is YSYEKL. V lost 2 bases to trimming and J lost 7 bases, with 14 bases between them. The CDR3 contains 14 residues. The DNA of the CDR3 is TGCGCCAGCAGCCAACCCGCGCAGGGTCTTGGCTACACCTTC. This encodes CASSQPAQGLGYTF.

The V call is TRBV12-5, the J call TRBJ1-4, with TRBD1 identical over 7 bases. Germline assignment: CDR1 LGHNT and CDR2 FRNRAP. This CDR3 region has 14 residues. Trimming removed 6 bases from V and 5 bases from J; junction bases left unmatched: 6. The CDR3 loop is CASGPGGSNEKLFF. The CDR3 DNA reads as TGTGCTAGTGGACCAGGGGGTAGCAATGAAAAACTGTTTTTT.

This clone turned up a few times. The rearrangement uses TRBV18 and TRBJ2-5, with a tentative D call TRBD1 (6 bases). The CDR3 is 14 residues long. CDR1 and CDR2 (germline): KGHSH, LQKENI. V lost 4 bases to trimming and J lost 2 bases, with 11 bases between them. The CDR3 reads CASSRLQGQETQYF. The CDR3 coding sequence is TGTGCCAGCTCACGCCTACAGGGACAAGAGACCCAGTACTTC.

The chain carries TRBV19 and TRBJ1-1, with D maybe TRBD1 (6 bases). Germline V gene sequence: CDR1 LNHDA, CDR2 SQIVND (reference sequence). The V end was cut by 3 bases, the J end by 0 bases, with 11 bases between. The CDR3 covers 15 residues. CDR3 bases: TGTGCCAGTAGTATTGGGCAGGGGCTGAACACTGAAGCTTTCTTT. It encodes CASSIGQGLNTEAFF.

Only one count was recorded for this clone. V usage is TRBV29-1 and J usage is TRBJ2-5; 11 bases match TRBD1. The J call is in doubt because the DNA end fits TRBJ2-7 better. This CDR3 has 14 residues. Germline V gene sequence: CDR1 SQVTM, CDR2 ANQGSEA. This chain's CDR3 is CSVEGGQGAYEQYF. The CDR3 region has the DNA TGCAGCGTTGAAGGGGGACAGGGGGCCTACGAGCAGTACTTC.

The gene calls are TRBV5-1 and TRBJ1-2; 12 positions agree with TRBD1. Trimming cost V 0 bases and J 6 bases; bases outside gene matches: 6. The CDR3 loop spans 16 amino acids. Germline V CDR1 and CDR2: SGHRS, YFSETQ. The CDR3 DNA reads TGCGCCAGCAGCTTGGAGGGACAGGGGGCTTTGGATGGCTACACCTTC. Translating gives CASSLEGQGALDGYTF.

A few counts support this clone. The chain is built from TRBV6-5 and TRBJ1-1, with 9 bases matching TRBD1. The trim removed 5 bases at V and 6 bases at J, leaving 10 bases unmatched. The CDR3 is made up of 15 amino acids. Per germline, CDR1 MNHEY and CDR2 SVGAGI. As DNA, the CDR3 is TGTGCCAGCAGTCGACAGGGACAGGGCGGGTCTGAAGCTTTCTTT. Translation: CASSRQGQGGSEAFF.

The chain uses TRBV18 and TRBJ1-1, with 8 bases aligning to TRBD1. The V segment lost 3 bases and the J segment 6 bases; nucleotides outside the gene matches: 12. Germline assignment: CDR1 KGHSH and CDR2 LQKENI. CDR3 length equals 16 residues. DNA of the CDR3: TGTGCCAGCTCACCGGGACCCCGACAGGGGCGCTCTGAAGCTTTCTTT. It encodes CASSPGPRQGRSEAFF.

The chain recombines TRBV19 with TRBJ1-5; the D is unclear. This CDR3 contains 16 residues. Per germline, CDR1 LNHDA and CDR2 SQIVND (reference sequence). The V end was cut by 5 bases, the J end by 1 base, with 15 bases between. CDR3 nucleotides: TGTGCCAGTAGTCCCCGTTTTGCCGGGAGCAATCAGCCCCAGCATTTT. The encoded protein is CASSPRFAGSNQPQHF.

The genes are TRBV10-1 and TRBJ2-1; D possibly corresponds to TRBD1 (5 bases). The CDR3 loop spans 11 amino acids. CDR1 and CDR2 (germline): WNHNN, SYGVQD (reference sequence). The V end lost 9 bases, the J end lost 10 bases, and 13 bases lay between the germline ends. The CDR3 here is CASSRVLEQFF. CDR3 bases: TGCGCCAGTTCCAGGGTTTTGGAGCAGTTCTTC.

The chain links TRBV7-2 to TRBJ2-3; TRBD1 agrees at 9 bases. The CDR3 has 18 residues. J lost 4 bases, V lost 1 base, and 12 bases had no gene match. Germline V CDR1 and CDR2: SGHTA, FQGNSA. The CDR3 spells CASSLVSGWGQGADTQYF. The CDR3, as DNA: TGTGCCAGCAGCTTAGTGTCTGGGTGGGGACAGGGCGCAGATACGCAGTATTTT.

The chain couples TRBV2 to TRBJ2-7; no clear D gene. CDR1 SNHLY and CDR2 FYNNEI come from the germline V gene. Trimming took 8 bases from V and 3 from J, leaving 5 bases between them. The CDR3 runs 10 residues. The CDR3 DNA is TGTGCCAGCCAGAACTACGAGCAGTACTTC. This sequence encodes CASQNYEQYF.

This clone was picked up one time. V gene TRBV6-5 combines with J gene TRBJ2-1, with D hard to call. The CDR3 sequence is 16 residues long. Trimming removed 4 bases from V and 0 bases from J, with 13 bases in between. Germline V gives CDR1 MNHEY, CDR2 SVGAGI. CDR3 DNA: TGTGCCAGCAGTTCACTGAGAGCAGGCTCCTACAATGAGCAGTTCTTC. Its protein product is CASSSLRAGSYNEQFF.